These T cell receptor beta chains were read from a single sample in a study of blood T cell repertoires in COVID-19. TCRdb keeps only in-frame clones here, not all; method: immunoSEQ multiplex PCR. The sample has 190,000 or so clones, 70% to 90% seen once; the top ten hold approximately 8.1%. Sequencing was carried out using PBMCs or T cells enriched from blood (not recorded which). All receptors come from a young woman who had recovered from COVID-19. Each CDR3 is given with its conserved first and last residue. Fields, in order: J gene, D gene, clone size, V gene, CDR3 DNA, CDR3 protein. The D gene is left open where the match is weak. Where a row states a size, it is once, few, many or the class of an expanded clone; other rows omit it.

>TRBJ1-6|TRBD1|-|TRBV27
TGTGCCAGCAGTCCCCGGGACAGGGGTATAAGCTCCTATAATTCACCCCTCCACTTT
CASSPRDRGISSYNSPLHF
>TRBJ1-2|TRBD1|-|TRBV5-4
TGTGCCAGCATCATGGACAGGGGATATGGCTACACCTTC
CASIMDRGYGYTF
>TRBJ1-3|-|-|TRBV3-1/TRBV3-2
TGTGCCAGCAGCGGAGATTCTGGAAACACCATATATTTT
CASSGDSGNTIYF
>TRBJ2-5|-|-|TRBV11-2
TGTGCCAGCAGCCGAGACAGCGCGGGGGAGACCCAGTACTTC
CASSRDSAGETQYF
>TRBJ1-2|-|-|TRBV9
TGTGCCAGCAGCCCAGCGGGCCCCGGGGGCTACACCTTC
CASSPAGPGGYTF
>TRBJ2-5|-|once|TRBV24-1
TGTGCCACCAGCTCCCAAACGGGTAGTCAAGAGACCCAGTACTTC
CATSSQTGSQETQYF
>TRBJ1-5|-|few|TRBV4-2
TGTGCCAGCAGCCAAGAAGTCGGTAATCAGCCCCAGCATTTT
CASSQEVGNQPQHF
>TRBJ2-3|TRBD2|-|TRBV19
TGTGCCGTAGGACGGGGGGGCCAGGCAGATACGCAGTATTTT
CAVGRGGQADTQYF
>TRBJ2-7|-|-|TRBV10-1
TGCGCCACCTCCGGTAAGAACTCCTACGAGCAGTACTTC
CATSGKNSYEQYF
>TRBJ1-2|-|-|TRBV12-3/TRBV12-4
TGTGCCAGCAGCCGGGACTGGCAGGCGGGCTACACCTTC
CASSRDWQAGYTF
>TRBJ2-6|-|-|TRBV30
TGTGCCTGGTTGAGGGGGTTTGGGGCCAACGTCCTGACTTTC
CAWLRGFGANVLTF
>TRBJ1-1|-|-|TRBV7-2
TGTGCCAGCAGCCCCCTGGGCCAGACGGAAGCTTTCTTT
CASSPLGQTEAFF
>TRBJ1-2|-|-|TRBV9
TGTGCCAGCAGCGTTGGAGGGAATGGCTACACCTTC
CASSVGGNGYTF
>TRBJ2-3|TRBD1|-|TRBV24-1
TGTGCCACCAGTGATTTAGGACAGGGAAGAGATACGCAGTATTTT
CATSDLGQGRDTQYF
>TRBJ1-2|TRBD1|-|TRBV5-1
TGCGCCAGCAGCTTGGGGGACAGGGGCGATGGCTACACCTTC
CASSLGDRGDGYTF
>TRBJ2-1|TRBD2|-|TRBV5-1
TGCGCCAGCAGCTTGGGAGCGGGAGATTACAATGAGCAGTTCTTC
CASSLGAGDYNEQFF
>TRBJ2-5|TRBD2|-|TRBV28
TGTGCCAGCAGTTCGCGGACTAGCGGGGGTTTAGGGGAGACCCAGTACTTC
CASSSRTSGGLGETQYF
>TRBJ2-6|-|-|TRBV30
TGTGCCTGTATACAGGTCCCAGGGGCCAACGTCCTGACTTTC
CACIQVPGANVLTF
>TRBJ1-1|-|-|TRBV30
TGTGCCTGGAGGAGGTCAATGAACACTGAAGCTTTCTTT
CAWRRSMNTEAFF
>TRBJ2-2|-|few|TRBV5-1
TGCGCCAGCAGCTTCCAGAATACCGGGGAGCTGTTTTTT
CASSFQNTGELFF
>TRBJ1-1|-|-|TRBV7-9
TGTGCCAGCAGCTTAGCGTTAGGCAGGCCGAACACTGAAGCTTTCTTT
CASSLALGRPNTEAFF
>TRBJ1-1|TRBD1|-|TRBV27
TGTGCCAGCAGTCTCAGACAGGGGGGGACTGAAGCTTTCTTT
CASSLRQGGTEAFF
>TRBJ1-1|TRBD1|once|TRBV2
TGTGCCAGCAGTGCCCAGGGACAGGTGTACCTCACTGAAGCTTTCTTT
CASSAQGQVYLTEAFF
>TRBJ2-7|TRBD1|-|TRBV28
TGTGCCAGCAGTCTCCCGGGACAGGGGCTCTACGAGCAGTACTTC
CASSLPGQGLYEQYF
>TRBJ2-1|-|-|TRBV15
TGTGCCACCAGCAGAGTTGTAGCCGTAGGCGAGCAGTTCTTC
CATSRVVAVGEQFF
>TRBJ2-7|-|-|TRBV2
TGTGCCAGCAGCGACCCCCCGACAGCGTCCTACGAGCAGTACTTC
CASSDPPTASYEQYF
>TRBJ1-4|-|-|TRBV18
TGTGCCAGCTCACCAGGTCCAGGGAATGAAAAACTGTTTTTT
CASSPGPGNEKLFF
>TRBJ1-5|TRBD1|-|TRBV6-1
TGTGCCAGCAGTGAAGGGGCAGGGGGCGCGAATAACAATCAGCCCCAGCATTTT
CASSEGAGGANNNQPQHF
>TRBJ1-1|-|-|TRBV24-1
TGTGCCACCAGTCCATCCAGGGGCAGAAACACTGAAGCTTTCTTT
CATSPSRGRNTEAFF
>TRBJ1-5|-|-|TRBV11-3
TGTGCCAGCAGCTTAGTTTTCTGGGCAGGGCGCCGGAATCAGCCCCAGCATTTT
CASSLVFWAGRRNQPQHF
>TRBJ1-3|-|-|TRBV28
TGTGCCAGCAGCCCCCCCCCGGAGGGAAACACCATATATTTT
CASSPPPEGNTIYF
>TRBJ2-7|-|-|TRBV7-9
TGTGCCAGCAGCCCCGACTCCCGAGGGTACGAGCAGTACTTC
CASSPDSRGYEQYF
>TRBJ1-2|-|-|TRBV5-1
TGCGCCAGCAGCCTATGGGGGGGTCAACAGGGTGACTATGGCTACACCTTC
CASSLWGGQQGDYGYTF
>TRBJ2-1|-|-|TRBV7-9
TGTGCCAGCACCTTACTAGTTACAGGTCTGTTCTTC
CASTLLVTGLFF
>TRBJ2-7|-|-|TRBV7-9
TGTGCCAGCAGCTTAGCCGACAGCTCCTACGAGCAGTACTTC
CASSLADSSYEQYF
>TRBJ1-2|-|-|TRBV4-2
TGTGCCAGCAGCGTTGACAGGACCACCACCTATGGCTACACCTTC
CASSVDRTTTYGYTF
>TRBJ2-5|-|-|TRBV2
TGTGCCAGTGAGAGGGAGACCCAGTACTTC
CASERETQYF
>TRBJ1-3|TRBD1|-|TRBV3-1/TRBV3-2
TGTGCCAGCAGCCAACACGGACAGGGCGGCTATAACTCTGGAAACACCATATATTTT
CASSQHGQGGYNSGNTIYF
>TRBJ2-5|TRBD2|-|TRBV7-2
TGTGCCAGCAGCCCAGGGGTACTAGCGGGGGAAGTCCAAGAGACCCAGTACTTC
CASSPGVLAGEVQETQYF
>TRBJ1-2|TRBD1|-|TRBV7-9
TGTGCCAGCAGCACGACAGGGTATGGCTACACCTTC
CASSTTGYGYTF
>TRBJ2-7|TRBD1|-|TRBV28
TGTGCCAGCGGGGCTACAGGGGGCTCCTACGAGCAGTACTTC
CASGATGGSYEQYF
>TRBJ1-1|TRBD1|-|TRBV5-1
TGCGCCAGCAGCTTGGTGGGACAGGGGGTCACTGAAGCTTTCTTT
CASSLVGQGVTEAFF
>TRBJ2-4|-|-|TRBV19
TGTGCCAGAACCGGGACACCTAAGCCAGGAAACATTCAGTACTTC
CARTGTPKPGNIQYF
>TRBJ1-2|TRBD1|-|TRBV28
TGTGCCAGCAGCCACAATGACAGGGGGCCTATAGGCTACACCTTC
CASSHNDRGPIGYTF
>TRBJ2-1|TRBD1|-|TRBV30
TGTGCCTGGACGGGACAGGGACAGGGGGTGTTGTACAATGAGCAGTTCTTC
CAWTGQGQGVLYNEQFF
>TRBJ2-2|TRBD2|-|TRBV3-1/TRBV3-2
TGTGCCAGCAGCCAAAAAAAAAGCCCTAGCGGGGGGACGAACACCGGGGAGCTGTTTTTT
CASSQKKSPSGGTNTGELFF
>TRBJ2-3|TRBD2|-|TRBV5-4
TGTGCCAGCAGCCCTAGCGGGGGGGCAAGTAGGGATACGCAGTATTTT
CASSPSGGASRDTQYF